The TCR beta chain under discussion was sequenced for a study of blood T cells in healthy people across ages. Alongside a J-beta primer mix, a sample-barcoded 5' primer served in a second PCR lasting about 7 to 12 cycles. MiXCR, run by TCRdb on the 5' RACE reads, gives a single entry per CDR3 protein. The sample lists about 650,000 distinct CDR3 sequences; around 52% were seen once. Germline values: CDR1 MGHRA, CDR2 YSYEKL. V was pared by 1 base and J by 6 bases, with 5 bases between. This CDR3 is 12 amino acids long. This clonotype was observed at least ten times. The J gene is TRBJ2-3, the V gene TRBV4-1; D gene uncertain. Source material: blood. The clonotype originates from a woman of 80 years or more in good health. The CDR3 spells CASSQVLDTQYF. The CDR3 DNA sequence: TGCGCCAGCAGCCAAGTCTTGGATACGCAGTATTTT.